The clone carrying this T cell receptor beta chain appeared many times. Antigen: not known. Germline V gene lookup returns CDR1 SGHRS and CDR2 YFSETQ. The CDR3 covers 17 residues. V was pared by 1 base and J by 2 bases, with 3 bases of the junction left unmatched. TCRdb used MiXCR to reprocess the PCR reads, holding one entry per CDR3 protein. The repertoire holds over 600,000 distinct CDR3 sequences, just under 20% seen once, with roughly 0.9% in the top ten. This sample is part of a study of molecular identifiers for immune sequencing clone quantification. Whole-study results and caveats: Highly expanded clones may be undercounted when identical TCR molecules share barcodes.

Sequencing was performed on naive CD8+ T cells from blood, with Jurkat cell RNA spiked in. Subset given: FACS-sorted CD8+CD4-CCR7+CD45RA+ naive T cells. The TCR sequence derives from a human donor in good health. Some libraries in this study had Jurkat cell RNA spiked in. V gene TRBV5-1 combines with J gene TRBJ2-3, with 14 bases fitting TRBD2. CDR3 protein: CASSLSGLAGDTDTQYF. In DNA, the CDR3 is TGCGCCAGCAGCTTGTCGGGACTAGCGGGAGACACAGATACGCAGTATTTT.